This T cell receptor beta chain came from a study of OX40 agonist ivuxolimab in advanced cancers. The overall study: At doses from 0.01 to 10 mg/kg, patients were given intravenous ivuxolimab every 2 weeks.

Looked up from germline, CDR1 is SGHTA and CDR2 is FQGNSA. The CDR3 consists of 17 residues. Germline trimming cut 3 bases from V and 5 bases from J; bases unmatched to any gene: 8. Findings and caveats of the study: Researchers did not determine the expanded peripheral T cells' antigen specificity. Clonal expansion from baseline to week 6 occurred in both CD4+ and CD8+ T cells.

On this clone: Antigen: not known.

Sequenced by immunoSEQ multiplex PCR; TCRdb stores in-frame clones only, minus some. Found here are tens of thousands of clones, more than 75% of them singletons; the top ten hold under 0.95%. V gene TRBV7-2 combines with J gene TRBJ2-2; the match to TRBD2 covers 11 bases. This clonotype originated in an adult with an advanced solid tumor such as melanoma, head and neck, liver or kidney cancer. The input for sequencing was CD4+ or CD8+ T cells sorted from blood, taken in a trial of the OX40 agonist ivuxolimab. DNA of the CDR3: TGTGCCAGCAGCTTTCGTAGCGGGAGGGCCGGGACCGGGGAGCTGTTTTTT. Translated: CASSFRSGRAGTGELFF.